The 30 T cell receptor beta chains below all came from one sample that was sequenced in a study of early T cells in non-severe SARS-CoV-2 infection. TCRdb re-analysed the 5' RACE reads in MiXCR, keeping a single row per CDR3 protein. This table has some 88,000 distinct CDR3 sequences, approximately 17% appearing once. The specimen comprised whole blood, sampled at baseline. Receptors originate from an adult who was a healthcare worker with PCR-confirmed SARS-CoV-2 infection or an uninfected control (not recorded which).

In this sample, this clonotype turned up many times. The chain employs TRBV15 and TRBJ1-1, with 10 bases lining up with TRBD1. This CDR3 region has 17 residues. Unmatched junction bases numbered 10, after V lost 0 bases and J lost 6 bases. Germline CDR1 and CDR2: LNHNV and YYDKDF (reference sequence). CDR3: CATSRDLWGQGIAEAFF. The CDR3 DNA reads TGTGCCACCAGCAGAGATCTTTGGGGACAGGGGATCGCTGAAGCTTTCTTT.

Ten or more counts support this clonotype. The chain combines TRBV28 with TRBJ2-4; the match to TRBD2 covers 7 bases. The CDR3 is 12 residues long. From germline, CDR1 is MDHEN and CDR2 SYDVKM. V lost 6 bases to trimming and J lost 11 bases; unmatched junction nucleotides: 7. In DNA, the CDR3 is TGTGCCAGCAGCATTGGACTAGGGGTTCAGTACTTC. Its protein product is CASSIGLGVQYF.

This clonotype was counted between two and nine times. The V call is TRBV29-1, the J call TRBJ1-5; D not resolved. The germline V and J ends were trimmed by 4 bases and 6 bases, with 13 bases remaining between them. The CDR3 contains 13 residues. Germline loops: CDR1 SQVTM, CDR2 ANQGSEA. The CDR3 nucleotides read TGCAGCGTTGTGTTGGGTGTCGGTCAGCCCCAGCATTTT. This translates into CSVVLGVGQPQHF.

The chain carries TRBV11-3 and TRBJ2-2; possibly TRBD1 for D (6 bases). This CDR3 is built from 16 residues. The germline V and J ends were trimmed by 5 bases and 6 bases, with 19 bases remaining between them. Germline V lookup: CDR1 SGHNT, CDR2 YENEEA. CDR3 bases: TGTGCCAGCAGCCCACAGGGAGATTATAACGCCGGGGAGCTGTTTTTT. Amino acids: CASSPQGDYNAGELFF. The full variable domain, completed using reference TRBV11-3 and TRBJ2-2, is EAGVVQSPRYKIIEKKQPVAFWCNPISGHNTLYWYLQNLGQGPELLIRYENEEAVDDSQLPKDRFSAERLKGVDSTLKIQPAELGDSAVYLCASSPQGDYNAGELFFGEGSRLTVL.

This clonotype occurred once. The junction does not match germline at one end; this may be a read error. The chain uses TRBV27 and TRBJ2-1; TRBD2 might be the D (6 bases). This CDR3 spans 13 amino acids. Germline assignment: CDR1 MNHEY and CDR2 SMNVEV (reference sequence). The CDR3 reads CAGSLGGEGEQFF. CDR3 nucleotides: TGTGCCGGCAGTCTGGGCGGGGAAGGTGAGCAGTTCTTC.

The chain uses TRBV5-1 and TRBJ2-7, with D hard to call. The CDR3 has 14 residues. Trimming removed 0 bases at V and 2 bases at J, with 9 bases between. Germline V gene lookup returns CDR1 SGHRS and CDR2 YFSETQ. The CDR3 region has the DNA TGCGCCAGCAGCTTGGGACTCCCTACCTACGAGCAGTACTTC. Translating gives CASSLGLPTYEQYF.

This clonotype was seen repeatedly, ten times or more. The genes are TRBV27 and TRBJ2-7; TRBD1 is a possible D gene (5 bases). From germline, CDR1 is MNHEY and CDR2 SMNVEV (reference sequence). The ends were cut back, 4 bases at V and 2 bases at J, with 12 bases in the middle. This CDR3 contains 14 residues. The CDR3 nucleotides are TGTGCCAGCAGTTGGGGAACAGGCCCCTACGAGCAGTACTTC. Its protein is CASSWGTGPYEQYF.

This clonotype came up a few times. This sequence joins TRBV30 and TRBJ1-4; TRBD1 aligns across 7 bases. Germline-derived CDR1 and CDR2 are GTSNPN and SVGIG (reference sequence). The CDR3 is 14 amino acids. With V trimmed by 2 bases and J by 5 bases, 5 bases remained unmatched. CDR3 region: CAWSRTGGNEKLFF. CDR3 in DNA: TGTGCCTGGAGTAGGACAGGAGGAAATGAAAAACTGTTTTTT.

The V call is TRBV20-1, the J call TRBJ2-5, with D possibly matching TRBD1 (7 bases). Trimming took 6 bases from V and 1 from J, leaving 12 bases between them. The CDR3 is 13 residues long. Germline V lookup: CDR1 DFQATT, CDR2 SNEGSKA (reference sequence). DNA of the CDR3: TGCAGTGCGGGAGGACAGGCCCAAGAGACCCAGTACTTC. Encoded protein: CSAGGQAQETQYF.

A few counts support this clonotype. The chain combines TRBV7-9 with TRBJ2-1; 7 bases fit TRBD2. This CDR3 comprises 14 residues. Germline V CDR1 and CDR2: SEHNR, FQNEAQ (reference sequence). J was trimmed by 2 bases and V by 10 bases; bases with no gene match: 8. CDR3 loop: CATATSVTYNEQFF. For the CDR3, the DNA is TGTGCCACCGCCACTAGCGTAACCTACAATGAGCAGTTCTTC.

The chain is built from TRBV28 and TRBJ1-3; 7 bases line up with TRBD1. J was trimmed by 4 bases and V by 6 bases; bases with no gene match: 6. CDR1 is MDHEN, CDR2 SYDVKM, per germline. The CDR3 is 14 residues long. DNA for the CDR3: TGTGCCAGCAGAAGAGGGGGCGAGGGAAACACCATATATTTT. Protein product: CASRRGGEGNTIYF.

This clonotype was picked up a small number of times. This chain uses TRBV5-4 with TRBJ2-1; 10 nucleotides match TRBD2. The length of the CDR3 is 15 residues. CDR1 and CDR2 from the germline V gene are SGHNT and YYREEE (reference sequence). Trimming removed 4 bases from V and 5 bases from J; junction bases left unmatched: 6. CDR3 sequence: CASSPGLASHNEQFF. DNA for the CDR3: TGTGCCAGCAGCCCGGGACTAGCGAGCCACAATGAGCAGTTCTTC.

The chain couples TRBV6-5 to TRBJ1-1; possible D gene TRBD1, 6 bases. V gave up 8 bases and J gave up 0 bases, with 19 bases separating them. There are 16 residues in the CDR3. CDR1 is MNHEY, CDR2 SVGAGI, per germline. The CDR3 sequence is CASGLSGDLLNTEAFF. DNA for the CDR3: TGTGCCAGCGGACTGTCAGGGGACCTCCTGAACACTGAAGCTTTCTTT.

V gene TRBV12-3 or TRBV12-4 combines with J gene TRBJ2-7; D not certain. Trimming cost V 3 bases and J 3 bases, with 6 bases left between them. The CDR3 extends over 12 amino acids. The CDR3 DNA sequence: TGTGCCAGCAGTTTCGCGTACTACGAGCAGTACTTC. Translation gives CASSFAYYEQYF.

V gene TRBV6-6 combines with J gene TRBJ1-1; D uncertain. Trimming stripped 2 bases from V and 3 bases from J, with 13 bases between. Germline-derived CDR1 and CDR2 are MNHNY and SVGAGI (reference sequence). The CDR3 length is 15 residues. CDR3 protein: CASSYVDGWDTEAFF. DNA for the CDR3: TGTGCCAGCAGTTACGTGGACGGTTGGGACACTGAAGCTTTCTTT.

This clonotype showed up many times. The chain carries TRBV2 and TRBJ1-2, with TRBD1 identical over 7 bases. Germline V gene sequence: CDR1 SNHLY, CDR2 FYNNEI. V gave up 6 bases and J gave up 4 bases; unmatched junction bases: 8. The CDR3 contains 14 residues. For the CDR3, the DNA is TGTGCCAGCAGCCCGGGACAGTATCTCTATGGCTACACCTTC. Its translation: CASSPGQYLYGYTF.

The chain employs TRBV20-1 and TRBJ2-4; possible D gene TRBD2, 5 bases. Trimming left V 4 bases short and J 8 bases short, with 15 bases between. CDR3 length equals 13 residues. Germline assignment: CDR1 DFQATT and CDR2 SNEGSKA (reference sequence). Here the CDR3 DNA reads TGCAGTGCTATCGTTTTGGACGGGGACATTCAGTACTTC. Translation gives CSAIVLDGDIQYF.

V usage is TRBV28 and J usage is TRBJ2-7; D remains unclear. The length of the CDR3 is 14 residues. Trimming took 5 bases from V and 6 from J, leaving 17 bases between them. CDR1 is MDHEN, CDR2 SYDVKM, per germline. CDR3 bases: TGTGCCAGCAGTGACCCGGCCGGGTGGGGCGAGCAGTACTTC. It encodes CASSDPAGWGEQYF.

This rearrangement joins TRBV2 to TRBJ1-5, with a possible D match to TRBD1 (5 bases). Between the trimmed V and J ends, which lost 7 bases and 1 base, there was a span of 11 bases. This CDR3 is 14 amino acids long. Per the germline V gene, CDR1 is SNHLY and CDR2 is FYNNEI. This chain's CDR3 is CASNPGLSNQPQHF. The CDR3 DNA follows: TGTGCCAGCAATCCAGGGTTGAGCAATCAGCCCCAGCATTTT.

The chain employs TRBV7-2 and TRBJ1-5; unclear D gene. With 1 base removed from V and 2 bases from J, the gap between germline ends came to 9 bases. Germline loops: CDR1 SGHTA, CDR2 FQGNSA. The CDR3 runs to 15 residues. CDR3 bases: TGTGCCAGCAGCTTAGTAGGTGTCGGCAATCAGCCCCAGCATTTT. Encoded protein: CASSLVGVGNQPQHF.

V usage is TRBV18 and J usage is TRBJ2-6; D unresolved. In germline, CDR1 is KGHSH, CDR2 LQKENI. V dropped 5 bases and J dropped 0 bases, with 8 bases sitting between them. This CDR3 is 15 amino acids long. CDR3 amino acids: CASSSQTSGANVLTF. The CDR3 DNA is TGTGCCAGCTCATCCCAGACCTCTGGGGCCAACGTCCTGACTTTC.

This clonotype was seen repeatedly, ten times or more. This chain uses TRBV7-9 with TRBJ1-2; 8 bases fit TRBD1. From germline, CDR1 is SEHNR and CDR2 FQNEAQ (reference sequence). The CDR3 consists of 14 residues. J lost 8 bases, V lost 5 bases, and 10 bases had no gene match. The CDR3 loop reads CASSQAGTGGGYTF. In nucleotides, the CDR3 is TGTGCCAGCAGCCAAGCCGGGACAGGAGGAGGCTACACCTTC.

This clonotype was counted only a few times. The chain recombines TRBV5-4 with TRBJ2-7; D possibly uses TRBD1 or TRBD2 (5 bases each). V was cut by 0 bases and J by 2 bases, with 9 bases left in between. The V gene's germline CDR1 is SGHNT and CDR2 YYREEE (reference sequence). The CDR3 has 14 amino acids. The CDR3 region is CASSLGDRAYEQYF. The CDR3 DNA reads as TGTGCCAGCAGCTTGGGGGACCGCGCCTACGAGCAGTACTTC. Using reference TRBV5-4 and TRBJ2-7 for the parts outside the CDR3, the full variable domain is ETGVTQSPTHLIKTRGQQVTLRCSSQSGHNTVSWYQQALGQGPQFIFQYYREEENGRGNFPPRFSGLQFPNYSSELNVNALELDDSALYLCASSLGDRAYEQYFGPGTRLTVT.

The genes are TRBV6-6 and TRBJ1-5, with D perhaps matching TRBD1 (5 bases). CDR1 and CDR2 (germline): MNHNY, SVGAGI (reference sequence). The V end lost 2 bases, the J end lost 4 bases, and 12 bases lay between the germline ends. This CDR3 has 15 residues. CDR3 amino acids: CASSYVREANQPQHF. The CDR3 coding sequence is TGTGCCAGCAGTTACGTCAGGGAGGCAAATCAGCCCCAGCATTTT.

A few counts support this clonotype. This chain links TRBV28 with TRBJ1-2; D gene uncertain. V shed 4 bases and J shed 3 bases, with 18 bases lying between them. Germline-derived CDR1 and CDR2 are MDHEN and SYDVKM. The length of the CDR3 is 16 residues. Here the CDR3 reads CASSSFTRTGDYGYTF. The CDR3 DNA follows: TGTGCCAGCAGTTCCTTCACTCGGACGGGAGACTATGGCTACACCTTC.

This clonotype was seen ten or more times. The chain is built from TRBV20-1 and TRBJ2-1, with 11 bases that match TRBD2. CDR1 and CDR2 (germline): DFQATT, SNEGSKA (reference sequence). Unmatched junction bases numbered 6, after V lost 6 bases and J lost 5 bases. The CDR3 runs to 14 residues. CDR3 coding DNA: TGCAGTGCCCCGGGGGGACTAGCGGACAATGAGCAGTTCTTC. The encoded protein is CSAPGGLADNEQFF.

The chain joins TRBV10-3 to TRBJ2-2; 10 nucleotides align to TRBD2. The CDR3 has 15 residues. Germline assignment: CDR1 ENHRY and CDR2 SYGVKD. J was trimmed by 5 bases and V by 8 bases; bases with no gene match: 8. CDR3 sequence reads: CAIADSGRATGELFF. The DNA of the CDR3 is TGTGCCATCGCCGACAGCGGGAGGGCGACCGGGGAGCTGTTTTTT.

This clonotype was counted between two and nine times. The chain combines TRBV12-3 or TRBV12-4 with TRBJ2-1; 13 bases are shared with TRBD2. There are 16 residues in the CDR3. V shed 5 bases, J shed 10 bases, and the junction held 11 bases outside the gene matches. The CDR3 DNA reads as TGTGCCAGCAGTGCCTCCGGGACTAGCGGGGATCGGGAGCAGTTCTTC. The encoded protein is CASSASGTSGDREQFF.

This clonotype was seen ten or more times. The J gene is TRBJ1-5, the V gene TRBV6-6, with D perhaps matching TRBD1 (6 bases). CDR3 length equals 17 residues. Germline V gene sequence: CDR1 MNHNY, CDR2 SVGAGI (reference sequence). Trimming pared 0 bases from V and 5 bases from J, leaving 17 bases between. CDR3: CASSYSRPGATDQPQHF. CDR3 DNA: TGTGCCAGCAGTTACTCCAGGCCAGGGGCTACCGATCAGCCCCAGCATTTT.

The chain has TRBV28 and TRBJ1-1; no clear D. The V gene's germline CDR1 is MDHEN and CDR2 SYDVKM. This CDR3 is built from 12 residues. Trimming took 2 bases from V and 7 from J, leaving 8 bases between them. The CDR3 sequence: CASSLEGGEAFF. CDR3 coding DNA: TGTGCCAGCAGTTTAGAGGGAGGTGAAGCTTTCTTT.